This TCR beta chain was recovered during a study of T cell repertoires in cytomegalovirus infection. Overall study findings and caveats: Carriers of CMV and the relevant HLA type were discriminated by public TCR beta frequency.

In its sample, this clonotype was seen a few times. The antigen remains unidentified. TCRdb reanalysed the reads using MiXCR and keeps one entry per CDR3 protein. The sample has 500,000 or so distinct CDR3 sequences; about 17% are singletons. After removal of 4 bases from V and 1 base from J, the junction contained 8 bases not matched to a gene. In germline, CDR1 is MNHNY, CDR2 SVGAGI (reference sequence). The CDR3 covers 16 residues. The chain has TRBV6-6 and TRBJ1-1; 8 bases fit TRBD1. The clonotype originates from a human donor in good health (CMV status not recorded). Some clones in this sample may be carry-over from other donors' samples. The sample consisted of CD8+ T cells from PBMCs. This CDR3 is CASSSGTGRPNTEAFF. The CDR3 DNA is TGTGCCAGCAGTTCAGGGACAGGCCGACCGAACACTGAAGCTTTCTTT.